These T cell receptor beta chains were read from a single sample in a study of graft-versus-host responses after intestinal transplantation. The antigens for these receptors are not known. Only in-frame clones appear in the TCRdb table, and some are missing; sequencing was by immunoSEQ multiplex PCR. The table lists roughly 120,000 clones, approximately 90% of them singletons. Sequencing was performed on unstimulated CD4+ T cells sorted from spleen or lymph node cells, taken before intestinal transplant. All receptors come from a human donor who received an intestinal transplant. The CDR3 runs from the conserved cysteine through the conserved F or W. The order of the fields is J gene, D gene, clone size, V gene, CDR3 protein, CDR3 DNA. A D gene is named only where the DNA matches it firmly. The size entry is marked missing in some rows and otherwise reads once, few, many or a size class.

j_call: TRBJ1-1
d_call: -
clone_size: -
v_call: TRBV7-2
cdr3_aa: CASSLVRGMNTEAFF
cdr3_nt: TGTGCCAGCAGCTTAGTCAGGGGAATGAACACTGAAGCTTTCTTT

j_call: TRBJ1-1
d_call: -
clone_size: -
v_call: TRBV18
cdr3_aa: CASENPRRTEAFF
cdr3_nt: TGTGCCAGCGAAAATCCCCGGAGGACTGAAGCTTTCTTT

j_call: TRBJ1-1
d_call: -
clone_size: -
v_call: TRBV5-1
cdr3_aa: CASSLVGGMNTEAFF
cdr3_nt: TGCGCCAGCAGCTTGGTGGGAGGCATGAACACTGAAGCTTTCTTT

j_call: TRBJ2-4
d_call: -
clone_size: -
v_call: TRBV28
cdr3_aa: CASSIRTEFLAKNIQYF
cdr3_nt: TGTGCCAGCAGTATCCGGACAGAATTTCTAGCCAAAAACATTCAGTACTTC

j_call: TRBJ1-5
d_call: -
clone_size: -
v_call: TRBV19
cdr3_aa: CASSILRVSNQPQHF
cdr3_nt: TGTGCCAGTAGTATTTTGAGGGTGAGCAATCAGCCCCAGCATTTT

j_call: TRBJ1-2
d_call: -
clone_size: -
v_call: TRBV19
cdr3_aa: CASSVDKGYTF
cdr3_nt: TGTGCCAGTAGTGTGGACAAGGGCTACACCTTC

j_call: TRBJ2-1
d_call: TRBD1
clone_size: -
v_call: TRBV30
cdr3_aa: CAWSLGQGLYEQFF
cdr3_nt: TGTGCCTGGAGTTTGGGACAGGGGCTCTATGAGCAGTTCTTC

j_call: TRBJ1-3
d_call: -
clone_size: -
v_call: TRBV7-8
cdr3_aa: CASSSDGGSGNTIYF
cdr3_nt: TGTGCCAGCAGCAGCGACGGGGGCTCTGGAAACACCATATATTTT

j_call: TRBJ1-6
d_call: -
clone_size: -
v_call: TRBV30
cdr3_aa: CAWSSRYNSPLHF
cdr3_nt: TGTGCCTGGAGTTCCCGGTATAATTCACCCCTCCACTTT

j_call: TRBJ2-1
d_call: TRBD2
clone_size: -
v_call: TRBV5-6
cdr3_aa: CASSLGPGGAPYNEQFF
cdr3_nt: TGTGCCAGCAGCTTGGGCCCCGGGGGGGCCCCTTACAATGAGCAGTTCTTC

j_call: TRBJ1-2
d_call: -
clone_size: -
v_call: TRBV5-1
cdr3_aa: CASSLSGDYGYTF
cdr3_nt: TGCGCCAGCAGCTTGTCAGGGGACTATGGCTACACCTTC

j_call: TRBJ2-7
d_call: TRBD2
clone_size: -
v_call: TRBV2
cdr3_aa: CASRAGGAYEQYF
cdr3_nt: TGTGCCAGCAGAGCGGGGGGGGCCTACGAGCAGTACTTC

j_call: TRBJ2-7
d_call: TRBD2
clone_size: -
v_call: TRBV5-1
cdr3_aa: CASSRTSGRNEQYF
cdr3_nt: TGCGCCAGTTCACGGACTAGCGGGAGAAACGAGCAGTACTTC

j_call: TRBJ1-1
d_call: TRBD1
clone_size: -
v_call: TRBV7-8
cdr3_aa: CASSLSPGGAGEAFF
cdr3_nt: TGTGCCAGCAGCTTAAGTCCAGGGGGCGCCGGGGAAGCTTTCTTT

j_call: TRBJ2-2
d_call: TRBD2
clone_size: -
v_call: TRBV9
cdr3_aa: CASSGTSGRNTGELFF
cdr3_nt: TGTGCCAGCAGCGGAACTAGCGGGAGGAACACCGGGGAGCTGTTTTTT

j_call: TRBJ2-3
d_call: -
clone_size: once
v_call: TRBV7-9
cdr3_aa: CASSLGRGLLATDTQYF
cdr3_nt: TGTGCCAGCAGCTTAGGGCGAGGGCTCCTAGCGACAGATACGCAGTATTTT

j_call: TRBJ1-1
d_call: -
clone_size: -
v_call: TRBV30
cdr3_aa: CAWKVSINTEAFF
cdr3_nt: TGTGCCTGGAAGGTTAGCATCAACACTGAAGCTTTCTTT

j_call: TRBJ2-7
d_call: TRBD2
clone_size: once
v_call: TRBV4-1
cdr3_aa: CASSQDLGLAGSYEQYF
cdr3_nt: TGCGCCAGCAGCCAAGATTTGGGACTAGCGGGCTCCTACGAGCAGTACTTC